The 23 T cell receptor beta chains listed next were all sequenced from one sample in a study of OX40 agonist ivuxolimab in advanced cancers. TCRdb keeps only in-frame clones here, not all; method: immunoSEQ multiplex PCR. The data contain fewer than 95,000 clones, around 91% of them seen just once; the ten biggest clones take up approximately 0.78%. The specimen was CD4+ or CD8+ T cells sorted from blood, collected in a trial of the OX40 agonist ivuxolimab. All receptors derive from an adult with an advanced solid tumor such as melanoma, head and neck, liver or kidney cancer.

This chain uses TRBV7-2 with TRBJ2-7; 7 bases are a match to TRBD2. Germline trimming cut 4 bases from V and 3 bases from J; bases unmatched to any gene: 12. Germline V CDR1 and CDR2: SGHTA, FQGNSA. The CDR3 covers 16 residues. The DNA for the CDR3 is TGTGCCAGCAGCTCCCCCCGGGCTAGCGGCCACTACGAGCAGTACTTC. It yields the protein CASSSPRASGHYEQYF.

The genes are TRBV6-1 and TRBJ2-7; no clear D. Germline V gene sequence: CDR1 MNHNS, CDR2 SASEGT. The CDR3 runs 12 residues. V lost 1 base and J lost 3, with 4 bases in between. CDR3 nucleotides: TGTGCCAGCAGTGAAGTGGGCTACGAGCAGTACTTC. This translates into CASSEVGYEQYF.

The rearrangement links TRBV18 to TRBJ2-5; unclear D gene. V lost 0 bases and J 4 bases, leaving 9 bases between the germline ends. The germline CDR1 and CDR2 sequences are KGHSH and LQKENI. The CDR3 loop spans 14 amino acids. For the CDR3, the DNA is TGTGCCAGCTCACCACCGACGAGTGCAGAGACCCAGTACTTC. Protein product: CASSPPTSAETQYF.

CDR3 coding DNA: TGTGCCAGCAGTCGGGGACTAGCGGGAGCCGGAGAGACCCAGTACTTC. Protein product: CASSRGLAGAGETQYF. This chain connects TRBV2 to TRBJ2-5; 14 bases match TRBD2. The CDR3 spans 16 residues. The J segment lost 4 bases and the V segment lost 5 bases, leaving 6 bases of the junction unmatched. Germline CDR1 and CDR2: SNHLY and FYNNEI.

This sequence joins TRBV5-6 and TRBJ2-7, with D hard to call. CDR3 size: 15 residues. In germline, CDR1 is SGHDT, CDR2 YYEEEE. V lost 6 bases and J lost 0, with 16 bases in between. This CDR3 reads CASNKDPKHSYEQYF. DNA for the CDR3: TGTGCCAGCAACAAGGACCCAAAACACTCCTACGAGCAGTACTTC.

This clone was counted only a few times. At one end the junction does not follow the germline gene, possibly because of a read error. The V and J genes are TRBV7-7 and TRBJ2-5; 7 bases agree with TRBD1. The CDR3 is 13 amino acids. Germline CDR1 and CDR2: SSHAT and FNYEAQ (reference sequence). The CDR3 loop reads CASSRDREETQYF. DNA for the CDR3: TGTGCTAGCAGCCGAGACAGGGAAGAGACCCAGTACTTC.

The chain employs TRBV6-1 and TRBJ1-3; no clear D. The ends were cut back, 3 bases at V and 0 bases at J, with 6 bases in the middle. This CDR3 has 14 residues. Germline-derived CDR1 and CDR2 are MNHNS and SASEGT. In nucleotides, the CDR3 is TGTGCCAGCAGTGACGGTCGCTCTGGAAACACCATATATTTT. Translating gives CASSDGRSGNTIYF.

This chain connects TRBV29-1 to TRBJ1-1, with D tentatively TRBD1 (5 bases). CDR1 and CDR2 (germline): SQVTM, ANQGSEA. V lost 4 bases and J 1 base, leaving 10 bases between the germline ends. The CDR3 loop spans 13 amino acids. The CDR3 bases are TGCAGCGTTGTGGGGGGGGAGAACACTGAAGCTTTCTTT. It encodes CSVVGGENTEAFF. The full variable domain, rest sourced from reference TRBV29-1 and TRBJ1-1, is SAVISQKPSRDICQRGTSLTIQCQVDSQVTMMFWYRQQPGQSLTLIATANQGSEATYESGFVIDKFPISRPNLTFSTLTVSNMSPEDSSIYLCSVVGGENTEAFFGQGTRLTVV.

The chain recombines TRBV11-2 with TRBJ1-5; D perhaps matches TRBD1 (5 bases). The germline V and J ends were trimmed by 1 base and 6 bases, with 19 bases remaining between them. CDR1 is SGHAT, CDR2 FQNNGV, per germline. The CDR3 contains 17 residues. CDR3 nucleotide sequence: TGTGCCAGCAGCTTAGGGGACGGGCTCCCGAGGGGTCAGCCCCAGCATTTT. It codes for CASSLGDGLPRGQPQHF.

This clone was observed once. The gene calls are TRBV11-2 and TRBJ2-1; 9 positions match TRBD2. CDR1 and CDR2 (germline): SGHAT, FQNNGV. V lost 0 bases to trimming and J lost 5 bases; unmatched junction nucleotides: 2. There are 15 residues in the CDR3. In DNA form, the CDR3 reads TGTGCCAGCAGCTTAGAGCGGGAGGGCCACAATGAGCAGTTCTTC. Its protein product is CASSLEREGHNEQFF.

The V and J genes are TRBV18 and TRBJ2-1; perhaps TRBD2 as D (5 bases). Germline-derived CDR1 and CDR2 are KGHSH and LQKENI. V gave up 1 base and J gave up 7 bases, with 17 bases separating them. CDR3 size: 16 residues. This chain's CDR3 is CASSPQGIRSGNEQFF. The CDR3 nucleotides read TGTGCCAGCTCACCACAAGGGATTAGGTCGGGGAATGAGCAGTTCTTC.

This sequence joins TRBV2 and TRBJ1-2; D perhaps matches TRBD1 (5 bases). The CDR3 has 15 amino acids. Germline CDR1 and CDR2: SNHLY and FYNNEI. V lost 2 bases and J lost 7, with 17 bases in between. This CDR3 reads CASSERAGTSAGYTF. CDR3 bases: TGTGCCAGCAGTGAAAGGGCAGGGACTTCCGCTGGCTACACCTTC.

This sequence joins TRBV28 and TRBJ1-2, with TRBD1 matching over 7 bases. The V segment lost 5 bases and the J segment 6 bases; nucleotides outside the gene matches: 9. Germline V gives CDR1 MDHEN, CDR2 SYDVKM. This CDR3 region has 14 residues. This CDR3 reads CASSRTDRANGYTF. The DNA for the CDR3 is TGTGCCAGCAGTCGAACCGACAGGGCTAATGGCTACACCTTC.

The chain has TRBV11-2 and TRBJ2-7; the match to TRBD2 covers 10 bases. V shed 5 bases and J 5 bases; nucleotides not matched to a gene: 15. The CDR3 length is 17 residues. Germline lookup yields CDR1 SGHAT and CDR2 FQNNGV. The CDR3: CASSRDRLAGVLHEQYF. Here the CDR3 DNA reads TGTGCCAGCAGCCGCGACCGGCTAGCGGGAGTTTTGCACGAGCAGTACTTC.

This rearrangement joins TRBV7-8 to TRBJ2-3; D remains unclear. The CDR3 is made up of 17 amino acids. CDR1 is SGHVS and CDR2 is FQNEAQ in the germline V gene. V was pared by 3 bases and J by 1 base, with 17 bases between. The CDR3 region is CASSFSDPRTRTDTQYF. The DNA of the CDR3 is TGTGCCAGCAGCTTCTCCGACCCCCGGACCCGCACAGATACGCAGTATTTT.

This clone was found once. The V gene is TRBV27, the J gene TRBJ2-4; 7 positions agree with TRBD2. Trimming took 4 bases from V and 4 from J; bases not matched to a gene: 10. The CDR3 consists of 16 residues. Germline CDR1 and CDR2: MNHEY and SMNVEV (reference sequence). The CDR3 DNA reads as TGTGCCAGCAGTTCGAGTCTAGCGGCCCCGAAAAACATTCAGTACTTC. Translation gives CASSSSLAAPKNIQYF.

V usage is TRBV6-1 and J usage is TRBJ1-2; unclear D gene. Germline V gene sequence: CDR1 MNHNS, CDR2 SASEGT. Trimming shortened V by 10 bases and J by 8 bases, and 17 bases separated the two germline ends. The CDR3 is 12 amino acids. The CDR3 nucleotides read TGTGCCAACACCCTTGTAGAGTACGGCTACACCTTC. Translation: CANTLVEYGYTF.

The gene calls are TRBV11-1 and TRBJ2-2; D could derive from TRBD1 or TRBD2 (6 bases each). The CDR3 has 16 residues. The germline V gene has CDR1 SGHAT and CDR2 FQDESV (reference sequence). Between the trimmed V and J ends, which lost 7 bases and 4 bases, there was a span of 19 bases. Here the CDR3 reads CASTPWGAQGTGELFF. As DNA, the CDR3 is TGTGCCAGCACCCCATGGGGGGCCCAGGGCACCGGGGAGCTGTTTTTT.

The chain links TRBV7-2 to TRBJ2-4; 14 positions match TRBD2. The V gene's germline CDR1 is SGHTA and CDR2 FQGNSA. J was trimmed by 2 bases and V by 5 bases; bases with no gene match: 11. The CDR3 loop spans 19 amino acids. The CDR3 bases are TGTGCCAGCAGCCTTAGATGGGGACTAGCGGGAGTCTCCAAAAACATTCAGTACTTC. Amino acid sequence: CASSLRWGLAGVSKNIQYF.

The chain employs TRBV5-1 and TRBJ2-3; D possibly corresponds to TRBD2 (6 bases). The germline V gene has CDR1 SGHRS and CDR2 YFSETQ. The CDR3 has 14 amino acids. Trimming removed 7 bases at V and 0 bases at J, with 12 bases between. CDR3 DNA sequence: TGCGCCAGCCATATTAGCGGTAGCACAGATACGCAGTATTTT. It translates to CASHISGSTDTQYF.

The chain combines TRBV28 with TRBJ1-3; D unresolved. Looked up from germline, CDR1 is MDHEN and CDR2 is SYDVKM. V was trimmed by 6 bases and J by 0 bases, leaving 15 bases between them. This CDR3 spans 16 amino acids. The CDR3 loop is CASRSLGRYSGNTIYF. Here the CDR3 DNA reads TGTGCCAGCAGAAGCTTAGGACGGTACTCTGGAAACACCATATATTTT. The full variable domain, in which reference TRBV28 and TRBJ1-3 provide the parts outside the CDR3, is DVKVTQSSRYLVKRTGEKVFLECVQDMDHENMFWYRQDPGLGLRLIYFSYDVKMKEKGDIPEGYSVSREKKERFSLILESASTNQTSMYLCASRSLGRYSGNTIYFGEGSWLTVV.

This chain joins TRBV6-5 and TRBJ2-2; perhaps TRBD2 as D (6 bases). Trimming removed 1 base from V and 7 bases from J, with 7 bases in between. Germline V gives CDR1 MNHEY, CDR2 SVGAGI. The CDR3 runs to 13 residues. CDR3 DNA sequence: TGTGCCAGCAGTTACTTCGGGGGCGGGGAGCTGTTTTTT. Amino acid sequence: CASSYFGGGELFF.

The chain carries TRBV27 and TRBJ1-2; D is undetermined. The CDR3 totals 19 residues. Trimming took off 0 bases at V and 8 bases at J, with 28 bases between the two ends. Looked up from germline, CDR1 is MNHEY and CDR2 is SMNVEV (reference sequence). CDR3 sequence: CASSLSGPRSPAATSGYTF. CDR3 DNA: TGTGCCAGCAGTTTATCCGGGCCTCGTTCCCCGGCAGCAACTTCGGGCTACACCTTC.